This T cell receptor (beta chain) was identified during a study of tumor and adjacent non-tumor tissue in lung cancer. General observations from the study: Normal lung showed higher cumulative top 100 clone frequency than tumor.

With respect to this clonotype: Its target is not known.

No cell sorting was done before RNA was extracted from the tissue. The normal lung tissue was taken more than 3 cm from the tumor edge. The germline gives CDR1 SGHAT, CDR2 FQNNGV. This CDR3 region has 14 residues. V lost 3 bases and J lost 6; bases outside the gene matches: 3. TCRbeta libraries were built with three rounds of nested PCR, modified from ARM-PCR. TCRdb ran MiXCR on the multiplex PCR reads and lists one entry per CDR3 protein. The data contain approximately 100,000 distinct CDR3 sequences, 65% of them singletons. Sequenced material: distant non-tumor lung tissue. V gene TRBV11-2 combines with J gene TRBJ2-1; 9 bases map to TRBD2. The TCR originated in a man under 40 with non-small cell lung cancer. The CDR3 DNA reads TGTGCCAGCAGCTTTGCTAGCGGGATCAATGAGCAGTTCTTC. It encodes CASSFASGINEQFF. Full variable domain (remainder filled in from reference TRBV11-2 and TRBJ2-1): EAGVAQSPRYKIIEKRQSVAFWCNPISGHATLYWYQQILGQGPKLLIQFQNNGVVDDSQLPKDRFSAERLKGVDSTLKIQPAKLEDSAVYLCASSFASGINEQFFGPGTRLTVL.